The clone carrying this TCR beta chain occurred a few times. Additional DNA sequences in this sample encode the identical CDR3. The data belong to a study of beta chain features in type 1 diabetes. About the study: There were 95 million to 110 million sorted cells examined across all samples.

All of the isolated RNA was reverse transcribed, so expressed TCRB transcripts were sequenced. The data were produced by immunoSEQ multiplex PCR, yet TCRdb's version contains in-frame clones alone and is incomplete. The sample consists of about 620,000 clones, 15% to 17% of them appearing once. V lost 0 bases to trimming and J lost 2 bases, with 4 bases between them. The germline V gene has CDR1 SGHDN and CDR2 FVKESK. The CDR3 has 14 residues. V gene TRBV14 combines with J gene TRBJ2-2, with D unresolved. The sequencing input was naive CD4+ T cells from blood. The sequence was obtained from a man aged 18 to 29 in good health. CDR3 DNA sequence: TGTGCCAGCAGCCAAGATGTTAACACCGGGGAGCTGTTTTTT. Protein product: CASSQDVNTGELFF.